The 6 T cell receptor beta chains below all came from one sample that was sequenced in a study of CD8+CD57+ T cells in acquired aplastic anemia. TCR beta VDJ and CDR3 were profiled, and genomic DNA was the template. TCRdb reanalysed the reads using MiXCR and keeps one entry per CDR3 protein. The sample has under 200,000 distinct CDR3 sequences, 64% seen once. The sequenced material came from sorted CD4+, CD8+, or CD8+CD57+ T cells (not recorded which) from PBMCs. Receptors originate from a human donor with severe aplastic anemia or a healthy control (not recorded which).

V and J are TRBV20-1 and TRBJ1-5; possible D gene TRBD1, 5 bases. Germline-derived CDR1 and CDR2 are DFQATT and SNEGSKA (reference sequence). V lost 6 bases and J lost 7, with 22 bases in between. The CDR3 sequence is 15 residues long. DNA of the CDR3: TGCAGTGCCTGGTCGCACGGTGGAGGGGTCCAGCCCCAGCATTTT. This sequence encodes CSAWSHGGGVQPQHF.

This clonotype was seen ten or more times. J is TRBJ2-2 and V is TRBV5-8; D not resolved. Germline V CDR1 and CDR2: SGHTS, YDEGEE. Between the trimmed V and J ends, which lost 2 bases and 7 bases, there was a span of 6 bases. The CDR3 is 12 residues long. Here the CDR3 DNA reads TGTGCCAGCAGCTTTCGGGTCGGGGAGCTGTTTTTT. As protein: CASSFRVGELFF.

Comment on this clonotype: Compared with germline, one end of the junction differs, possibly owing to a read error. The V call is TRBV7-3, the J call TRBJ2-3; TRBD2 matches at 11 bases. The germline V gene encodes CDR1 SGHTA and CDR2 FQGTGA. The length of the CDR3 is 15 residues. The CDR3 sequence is CASSQGLAGRDTQYF. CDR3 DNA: TGCGCCAGCAGCCAAGGACTAGCGGGTCGAGATACGCAGTATTTT.

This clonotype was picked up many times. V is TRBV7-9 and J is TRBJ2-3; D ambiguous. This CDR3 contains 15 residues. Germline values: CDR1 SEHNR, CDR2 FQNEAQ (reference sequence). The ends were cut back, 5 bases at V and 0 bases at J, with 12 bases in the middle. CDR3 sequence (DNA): TGTGCCAGCAGCCGTGCAGGTTTCAGCACAGATACGCAGTATTTT. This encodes CASSRAGFSTDTQYF.

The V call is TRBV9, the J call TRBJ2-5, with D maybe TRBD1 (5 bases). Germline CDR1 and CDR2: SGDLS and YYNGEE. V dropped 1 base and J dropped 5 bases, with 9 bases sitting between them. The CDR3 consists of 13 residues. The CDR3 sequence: CASSVQGSETQYF. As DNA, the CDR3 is TGTGCCAGCAGCGTACAGGGCTCGGAGACCCAGTACTTC.

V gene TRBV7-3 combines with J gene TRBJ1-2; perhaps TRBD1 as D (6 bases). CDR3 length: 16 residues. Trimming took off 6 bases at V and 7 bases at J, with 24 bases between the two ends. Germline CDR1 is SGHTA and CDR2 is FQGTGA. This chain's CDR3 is CASSADLLQGRGGYTF. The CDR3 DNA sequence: TGTGCCAGCAGTGCGGACCTTTTACAGGGCCGGGGTGGCTACACCTTC.